The sample holds a few counts of the clone carrying this T cell receptor beta chain. The antigen is undetermined. This sample was included in a study of post-analysis software for immune sequencing data. Across the study: Courses of disease covered relapsing-remitting, secondary progressive and progressive-relapsing multiple sclerosis.

Unique molecular identifiers were built into the TCR beta cDNA libraries. T cells numbering about 0.85 to 11 million yielded cDNA molecules that totaled approximately 500,000. TCRdb analysed the PCR reads with MiXCR anew, one entry per CDR3 protein. Of 650,000 to 900,000 distinct CDR3 sequences in the sample, under 60% were seen once. The germline V gene encodes CDR1 KGHSH and CDR2 LQKENI. This CDR3 region has 14 residues. The V gene end was trimmed by 3 bases and the J gene end by 2 bases; junction bases not matched to a gene: 3. Study observations and caveats: Roughly five TRBV segments appeared more often in patients than in controls, and TRBV5-6, TRBV5-1 and TRBV20-1 were among these. Controls' normalized Chao1 diversity significantly exceeded that of multiple sclerosis patients. Pronounced co-clustering by F measure was evident among identically batched samples.

The sequenced sample was blood. The receptor comes from a girl between 10 and 17 years old with multiple sclerosis. This chain uses TRBV18 with TRBJ2-5; TRBD1 matches 7 bases. Written as DNA, the CDR3 is TGTGCCAGCTCACCCCGGGACAGACAAGAGACCCAGTACTTC. Translation gives CASSPRDRQETQYF.